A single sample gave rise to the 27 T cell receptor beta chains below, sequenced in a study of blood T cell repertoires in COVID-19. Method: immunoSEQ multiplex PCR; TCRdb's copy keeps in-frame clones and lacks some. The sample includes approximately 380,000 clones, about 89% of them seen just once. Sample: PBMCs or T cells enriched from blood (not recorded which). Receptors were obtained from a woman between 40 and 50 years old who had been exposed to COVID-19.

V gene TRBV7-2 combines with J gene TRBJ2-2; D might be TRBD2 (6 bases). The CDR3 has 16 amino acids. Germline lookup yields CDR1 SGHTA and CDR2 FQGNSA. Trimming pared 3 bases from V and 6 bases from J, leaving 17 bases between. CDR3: CASSFSSATPSGELFF. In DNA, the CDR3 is TGTGCCAGCAGCTTCTCTAGCGCCACTCCCTCCGGGGAGCTGTTTTTT.

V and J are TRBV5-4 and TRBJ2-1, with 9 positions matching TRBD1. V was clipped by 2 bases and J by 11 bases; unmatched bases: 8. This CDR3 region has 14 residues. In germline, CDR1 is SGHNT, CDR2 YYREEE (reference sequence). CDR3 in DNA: TGTGCCAGCAGCTTAGGACAGGGGACCCCTAAGCAGTTCTTC. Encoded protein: CASSLGQGTPKQFF.

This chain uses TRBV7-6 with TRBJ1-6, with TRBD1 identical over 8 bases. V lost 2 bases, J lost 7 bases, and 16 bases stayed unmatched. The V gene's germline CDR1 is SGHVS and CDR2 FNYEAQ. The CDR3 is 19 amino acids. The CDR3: CASSLRGEMMTGENSPLHF. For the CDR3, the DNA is TGTGCCAGCAGCTTACGGGGGGAGATGATGACAGGGGAGAATTCACCCCTCCACTTT. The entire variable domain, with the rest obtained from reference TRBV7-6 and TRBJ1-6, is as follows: GAGVSQSPRYKVTKRGQDVALRCDPISGHVSLYWYRQALGQGPEFLTYFNYEAQQDKSGLPNDRFSAERPEGSISTLTIQRTEQRDSAMYRCASSLRGEMMTGENSPLHFGNGTRLTVT.

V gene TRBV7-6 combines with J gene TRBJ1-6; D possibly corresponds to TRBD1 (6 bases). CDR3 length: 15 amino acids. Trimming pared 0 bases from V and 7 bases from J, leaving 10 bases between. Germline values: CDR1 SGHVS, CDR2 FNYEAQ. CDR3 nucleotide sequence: TGTGCCAGCAGCTTAGCGACAGGTGGCAATTCACCCCTCCACTTT. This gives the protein CASSLATGGNSPLHF.

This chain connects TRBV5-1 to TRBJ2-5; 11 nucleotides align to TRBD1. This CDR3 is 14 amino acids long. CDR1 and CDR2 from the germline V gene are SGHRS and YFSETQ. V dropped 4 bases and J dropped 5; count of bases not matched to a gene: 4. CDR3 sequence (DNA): TGCGCCAGCAGCCAAGGACAGGGGGCTGAGACCCAGTACTTC. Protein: CASSQGQGAETQYF.

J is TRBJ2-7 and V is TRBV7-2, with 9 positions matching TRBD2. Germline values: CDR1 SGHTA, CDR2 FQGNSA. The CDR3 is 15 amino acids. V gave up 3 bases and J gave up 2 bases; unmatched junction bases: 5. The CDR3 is CASSLGTSIPYEQYF. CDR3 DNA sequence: TGTGCCAGCAGCTTGGGGACTAGCATCCCCTACGAGCAGTACTTC.

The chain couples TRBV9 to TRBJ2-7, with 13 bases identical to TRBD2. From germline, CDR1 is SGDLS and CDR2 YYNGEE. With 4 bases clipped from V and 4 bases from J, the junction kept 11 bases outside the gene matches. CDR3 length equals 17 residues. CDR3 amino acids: CASSPTSGGVKRYEQYF. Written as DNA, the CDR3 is TGTGCCAGCAGCCCTACTAGCGGGGGGGTAAAAAGATACGAGCAGTACTTC. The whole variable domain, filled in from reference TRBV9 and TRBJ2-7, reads DSGVTQTPKHLITATGQRVTLRCSPRSGDLSVYWYQQSLDQGLQFLIQYYNGEERAKGNILERFSAQQFPDLHSELNLSSLELGDSALYFCASSPTSGGVKRYEQYFGPGTRLTVT.

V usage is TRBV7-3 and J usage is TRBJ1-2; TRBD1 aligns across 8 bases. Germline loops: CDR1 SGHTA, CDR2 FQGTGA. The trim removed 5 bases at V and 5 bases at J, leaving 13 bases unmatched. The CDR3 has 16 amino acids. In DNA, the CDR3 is TGTGCCAGCAGCCCACAGGCCTCCCAGGGGGCTTATGGCTACACCTTC. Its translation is CASSPQASQGAYGYTF. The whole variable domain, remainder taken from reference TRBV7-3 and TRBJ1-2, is GAGVSQTPSNKVTEKGKYVELRCDPISGHTALYWYRQSLGQGPEFLIYFQGTGAADDSGLPNDRFFAVRPEGSVSTLKIQRTERGDSAVYLCASSPQASQGAYGYTFGSGTRLTVV.

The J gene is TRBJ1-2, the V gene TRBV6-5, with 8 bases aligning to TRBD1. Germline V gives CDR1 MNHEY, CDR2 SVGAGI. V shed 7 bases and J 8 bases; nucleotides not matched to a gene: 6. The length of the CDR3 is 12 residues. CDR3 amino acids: CASTRTGRGYTF. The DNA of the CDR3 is TGTGCCAGCACCAGGACAGGGCGCGGCTACACCTTC.

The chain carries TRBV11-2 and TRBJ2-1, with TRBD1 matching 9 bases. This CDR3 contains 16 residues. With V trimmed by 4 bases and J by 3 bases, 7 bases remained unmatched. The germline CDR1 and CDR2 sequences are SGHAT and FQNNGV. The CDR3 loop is CASSSVPGQGYNEQFF. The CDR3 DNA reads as TGTGCCAGCAGCTCTGTTCCGGGACAGGGCTACAATGAGCAGTTCTTC.

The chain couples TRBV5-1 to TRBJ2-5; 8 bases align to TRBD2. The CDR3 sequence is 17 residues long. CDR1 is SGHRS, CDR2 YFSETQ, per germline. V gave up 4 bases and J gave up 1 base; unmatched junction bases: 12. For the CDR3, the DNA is TGCGCCAGCAGCCTCGAACGGGGGGGACCCTCCCAAGAGACCCAGTACTTC. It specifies CASSLERGGPSQETQYF. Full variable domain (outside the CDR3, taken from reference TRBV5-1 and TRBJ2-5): KAGVTQTPRYLIKTRGQQVTLSCSPISGHRSVSWYQQTPGQGLQFLFEYFSETQRNKGNFPGRFSGRQFSNSRSEMNVSTLELGDSALYLCASSLERGGPSQETQYFGPGTRLLVL.

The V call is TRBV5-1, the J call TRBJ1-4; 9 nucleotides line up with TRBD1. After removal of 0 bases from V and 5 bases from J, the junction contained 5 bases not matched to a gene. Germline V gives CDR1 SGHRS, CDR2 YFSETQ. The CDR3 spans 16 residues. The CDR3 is CASSLGDRVSNEKLFF. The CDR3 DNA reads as TGCGCCAGCAGCTTGGGGGACAGGGTCTCCAATGAAAAACTGTTTTTT.

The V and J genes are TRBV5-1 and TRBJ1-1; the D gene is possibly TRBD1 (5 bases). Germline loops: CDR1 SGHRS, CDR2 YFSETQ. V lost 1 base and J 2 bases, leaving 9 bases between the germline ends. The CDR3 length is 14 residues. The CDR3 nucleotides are TGCGCCAGCAGCTTGCGACAGTATAACACTGAAGCTTTCTTT. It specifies CASSLRQYNTEAFF.

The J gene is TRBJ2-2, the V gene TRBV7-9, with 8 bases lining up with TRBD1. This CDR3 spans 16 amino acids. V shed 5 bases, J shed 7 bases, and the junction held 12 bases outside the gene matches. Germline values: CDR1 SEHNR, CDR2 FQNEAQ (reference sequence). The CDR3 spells CASSPEWSGGDGELFF. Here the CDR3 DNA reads TGTGCCAGCAGCCCAGAGTGGTCAGGGGGCGACGGGGAGCTGTTTTTT.

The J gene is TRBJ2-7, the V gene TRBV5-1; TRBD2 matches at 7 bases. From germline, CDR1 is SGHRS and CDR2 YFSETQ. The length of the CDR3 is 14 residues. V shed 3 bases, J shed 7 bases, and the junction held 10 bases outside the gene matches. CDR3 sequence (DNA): TGCGCCAGCAGCTCAAGGACGTGGACTAGTGAGCAGTACTTC. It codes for CASSSRTWTSEQYF.

The CDR3 protein is CASRDGQGAWYGYTF. The CDR3 nucleotides read TGTGCCAGCAGGGACGGACAGGGGGCGTGGTATGGCTACACCTTC. The chain carries TRBV6-6 and TRBJ1-2, with 11 bases that match TRBD1. The CDR3 loop spans 15 amino acids. The germline CDR1 and CDR2 sequences are MNHNY and SVGAGI (reference sequence). J lost 5 bases, V lost 6 bases, and 8 bases had no gene match.

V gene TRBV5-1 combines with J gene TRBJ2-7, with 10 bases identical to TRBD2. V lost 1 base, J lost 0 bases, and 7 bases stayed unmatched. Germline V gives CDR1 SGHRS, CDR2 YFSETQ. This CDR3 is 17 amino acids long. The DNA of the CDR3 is TGCGCCAGCAGCTTGCAAACTTCTAGCGGGAGCTCCTACGAGCAGTACTTC. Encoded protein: CASSLQTSSGSSYEQYF.

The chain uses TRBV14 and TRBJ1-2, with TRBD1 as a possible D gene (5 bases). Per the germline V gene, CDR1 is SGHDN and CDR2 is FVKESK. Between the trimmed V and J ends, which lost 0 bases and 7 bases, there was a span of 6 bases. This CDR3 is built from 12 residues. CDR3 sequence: CASSQDGGGYTF. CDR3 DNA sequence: TGTGCCAGCAGCCAAGACGGGGGTGGCTACACCTTC.

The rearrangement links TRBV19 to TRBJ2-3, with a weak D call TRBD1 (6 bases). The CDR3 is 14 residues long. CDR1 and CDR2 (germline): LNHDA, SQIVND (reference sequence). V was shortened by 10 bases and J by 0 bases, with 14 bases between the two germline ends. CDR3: CATSRGDSTDTQYF. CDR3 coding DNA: TGTGCCACCTCCAGGGGTGACAGCACAGATACGCAGTATTTT.

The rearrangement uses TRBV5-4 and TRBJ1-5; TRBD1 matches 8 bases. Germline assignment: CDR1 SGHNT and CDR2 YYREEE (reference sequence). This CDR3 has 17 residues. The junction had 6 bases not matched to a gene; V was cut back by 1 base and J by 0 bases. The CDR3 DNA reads TGTGCCAGCAGCTTGAAAGGGACAGGTGATAGCAATCAGCCCCAGCATTTT. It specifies CASSLKGTGDSNQPQHF.

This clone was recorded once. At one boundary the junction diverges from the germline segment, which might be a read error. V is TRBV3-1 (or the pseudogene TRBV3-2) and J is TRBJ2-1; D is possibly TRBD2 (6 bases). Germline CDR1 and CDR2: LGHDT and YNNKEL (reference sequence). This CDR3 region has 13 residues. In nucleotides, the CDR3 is TGTGCCAGCAGCCAGGGCGAAGTTGTGACGGGGGTCTTC. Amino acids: CASSQGEVVTGVF.

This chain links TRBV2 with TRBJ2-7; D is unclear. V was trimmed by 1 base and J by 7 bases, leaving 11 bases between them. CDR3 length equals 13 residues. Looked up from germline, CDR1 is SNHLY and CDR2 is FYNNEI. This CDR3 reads CASSEEALREQYF. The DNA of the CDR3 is TGTGCCAGCAGTGAAGAAGCGCTCAGAGAGCAGTACTTC.

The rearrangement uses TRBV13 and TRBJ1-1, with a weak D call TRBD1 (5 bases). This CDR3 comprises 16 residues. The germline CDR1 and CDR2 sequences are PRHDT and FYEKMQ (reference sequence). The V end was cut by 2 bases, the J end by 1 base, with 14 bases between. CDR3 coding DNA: TGTGCCAGCAGCTTAAGGGCAGGGATCAGGAACACTGAAGCTTTCTTT. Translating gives CASSLRAGIRNTEAFF.

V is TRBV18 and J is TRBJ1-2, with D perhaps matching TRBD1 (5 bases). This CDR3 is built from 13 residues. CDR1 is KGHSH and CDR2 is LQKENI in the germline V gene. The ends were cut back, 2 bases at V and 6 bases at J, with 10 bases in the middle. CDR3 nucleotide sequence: TGTGCCAGCTCACCAAGCCAGGGTGATGGCTACACCTTC. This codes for CASSPSQGDGYTF.

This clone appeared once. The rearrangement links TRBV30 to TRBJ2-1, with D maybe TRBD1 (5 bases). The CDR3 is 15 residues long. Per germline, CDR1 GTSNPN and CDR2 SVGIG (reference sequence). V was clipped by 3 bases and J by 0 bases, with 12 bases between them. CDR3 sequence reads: CAWRTHRSSYNEQFF. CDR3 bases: TGTGCCTGGAGGACGCACAGGAGCTCCTACAATGAGCAGTTCTTC.

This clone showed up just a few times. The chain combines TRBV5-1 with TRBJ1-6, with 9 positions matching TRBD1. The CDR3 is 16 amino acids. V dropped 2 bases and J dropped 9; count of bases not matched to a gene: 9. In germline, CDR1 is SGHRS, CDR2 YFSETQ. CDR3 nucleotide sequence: TGCGCCAGCAGCTTCGCGGACAGGGGCGAGAGTTCACCCCTCCACTTT. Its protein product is CASSFADRGESSPLHF. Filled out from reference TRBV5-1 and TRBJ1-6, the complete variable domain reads KAGVTQTPRYLIKTRGQQVTLSCSPISGHRSVSWYQQTPGQGLQFLFEYFSETQRNKGNFPGRFSGRQFSNSRSEMNVSTLELGDSALYLCASSFADRGESSPLHFGNGTRLTVT.

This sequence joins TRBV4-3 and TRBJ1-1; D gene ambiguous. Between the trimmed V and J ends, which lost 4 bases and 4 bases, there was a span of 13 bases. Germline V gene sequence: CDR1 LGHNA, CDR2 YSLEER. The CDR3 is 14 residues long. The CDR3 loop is CASSPSVSSTEAFF. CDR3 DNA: TGCGCCAGCAGCCCCTCCGTGAGTAGCACTGAAGCTTTCTTT.